This TCR beta chain was captured in a study of blood T cell repertoires in COVID-19. The assay was immunoSEQ multiplex PCR, and TCRdb's table has in-frame clones only and misses some. The sample consists of about 140,000 clones, roughly 81% of them appearing once. Germline V CDR1 and CDR2: LNHDA, SQIVND (reference sequence). J gave up 4 bases and V 7 bases, and 3 bases lay outside the gene matches. The CDR3 length is 15 residues. Sequenced sample: peripheral blood. The chain joins TRBV19 to TRBJ2-3, with TRBD2 identical over 15 bases. This sequence originates from a human donor with acute or convalescent COVID-19. The donor label of this sample is uncertain. This chain's CDR3 is CASIGLAGGSDTQYF. For the CDR3, the DNA is TGTGCCAGTATAGGACTAGCGGGAGGGTCAGATACGCAGTATTTT.